Reported below is one TCR beta chain. The data were taken from a study of cytomegalovirus exposure and HLA in healthy donors. V lost 4 bases, J lost 5 bases, and 16 bases stayed unmatched. Germline V gene sequence: CDR1 SQVTM, CDR2 ANQGSEA. The CDR3 is 17 amino acids. Primers: 60 Vbeta forward and 13 Jbeta reverse. Profiled with immunoSEQ multiplex PCR; TCRdb holds only in-frame clones, not every one. The sample holds 65,000 to 85,000 clones. Sequencing was carried out using PBMCs. This sequence joins TRBV29-1 and TRBJ2-1, with 8 bases lining up with TRBD2. This receptor was taken from a female donor in good health and CMV-seropositive. The DNA for the CDR3 is TGCAGCGTTGTAAGGACTAGCTCCTATAGGCCCGACAATGAGCAGTTCTTC. It specifies CSVVRTSSYRPDNEQFF.